The present T cell receptor beta chain was sequenced within a study of blood T cell repertoires in COVID-19. As for the study in general: The samples span acute and convalescent COVID-19 from the United States, Italy and Spain. PBMCs, B-cell-depleted T cells, or T cells were the source of the cDNA or gDNA that made up the material.

Sequencing was performed with immunoSEQ multiplex PCR; in TCRdb, only in-frame clones are kept and a portion is missing. The sample has about 330,000 clones, approximately 88% seen once. Patients from Seattle were sampled longitudinally, starting during active infection. This CDR3 has 17 amino acids. The ends lost 4 bases at V and 4 bases at J; junction bases unmatched: 14. Per the germline V gene, CDR1 is MDHEN and CDR2 is SYDVKM. Material for sequencing was peripheral blood. This sequence originates from a man aged 30 to 39 with COVID-19, enrolled during active disease. V usage is TRBV28 and J usage is TRBJ2-3, with 7 bases aligning to TRBD2. The CDR3 DNA reads as TGTGCCAGCAGTTCCACCCTAGCGGCCCTGGGCCCAGATACGCAGTATTTT. Protein sequence: CASSSTLAALGPDTQYF.